This entry lists 30 T cell receptor beta chains sequenced from one sample in a study of T-cell reconstitution after alpha-beta-depleted transplantation in children (dated by TCRdb to between 2015 and 2016). The treatment or condition label corresponds to: allogeneic hematopoietic cell transplantation with graft depleted of TCRalphabeta T cells and CD19 B cells. The library was made by PCR. The listed sequencing device is Illumina HiSeq 2500. Molecular barcoding was employed in the preparation of TCR libraries, with unique molecular identifiers being used to normalize TCRbeta repertoire quantification. In-frame beta chains were kept once TCRdb had trimmed the public reads at Q25 with fastp and called clones with MiXCR. A single entry per CDR3 protein holds the most common genes and DNA from its merged rows. Counted in this sample were 550,000 to 800,000 distinct CDR3 sequences; less than 15% of them appeared once. About 0.79% of the sample lies in the top ten.

The material was PBMCs, obtained before TCRalphabeta/CD19-depleted stem cell transplant. These receptors all come from a girl aged 2 to 10 with congenital amegakaryocytic thrombocytopenia, due to receive a stem cell transplant.

This rearrangement joins TRBV4-1 to TRBJ1-2, with 10 positions matching TRBD1. Germline trimming cut 3 bases from V and 7 bases from J; bases unmatched to any gene: 5. CDR3 length equals 14 residues. Looked up from germline, CDR1 is MGHRA and CDR2 is YSYEKL. CDR3 in DNA: TGCGCCAGCAGCCATCCGGGACAGGGGTTTGGCTACACCTTC. Translation: CASSHPGQGFGYTF.

This clonotype has just a few counts. The chain has TRBV20-1 and TRBJ2-5, with 13 bases fitting TRBD2. J lost 5 bases, V lost 1 base, and 10 bases had no gene match. This CDR3 is 17 amino acids long. Looked up from germline, CDR1 is DFQATT and CDR2 is SNEGSKA (reference sequence). The CDR3 nucleotides read TGCAGTGCTAGAGTTTATGGACTAGCGGGAGTTCGGGAGACCCAGTACTTC. Protein sequence: CSARVYGLAGVRETQYF.

This clonotype was picked up a small number of times. V gene TRBV3-1 combines with J gene TRBJ1-3; weak D call: TRBD1 (5 bases). Trimming took 0 bases from V and 5 from J, leaving 11 bases between them. The CDR3 has 15 residues. Germline V lookup: CDR1 LGHDT, CDR2 YNNKEL (reference sequence). CDR3 sequence: CASSQDQGRRNTIYF. In nucleotides, the CDR3 is TGTGCCAGCAGCCAAGACCAGGGTAGGAGAAACACCATATATTTT.

The table lists this clonotype with many counts. At one boundary the junction diverges from the germline segment, which might be a read error. The V and J genes are TRBV5-1 and TRBJ2-5, with D perhaps TRBD1 or TRBD2 (5 bases each). The CDR3 totals 13 residues. Germline assignment: CDR1 SGHRS and CDR2 YFSETQ. The CDR3 DNA sequence: TGTGCCAGCAGTCTCCAGGGACGTGAGACCCAGTACTTC. It is translated as CASSLQGRETQYF.

This chain uses TRBV5-1 with TRBJ2-1; 10 bases fit TRBD2. Germline-derived CDR1 and CDR2 are SGHRS and YFSETQ. CDR3 length: 15 amino acids. V gave up 0 bases and J gave up 12 bases; unmatched junction bases: 9. The CDR3 DNA reads TGCGCCAGCAGCTTGGGGGCTAGCGGGGGTCGTTGGCAGTTCTTC. It specifies CASSLGASGGRWQFF.

This clonotype was counted ten times or more. The chain carries TRBV5-1 and TRBJ1-2; D is undetermined. CDR3 length: 15 amino acids. The V gene lost 0 bases and the J gene lost 6 bases, with 15 bases spanning the gap. From germline, CDR1 is SGHRS and CDR2 YFSETQ. In DNA form, the CDR3 reads TGCGCCAGCAGCTTGGCGCCCCCCTTTATGGATGGCTACACCTTC. It yields the protein CASSLAPPFMDGYTF.

CDR3 DNA: TGTGCCAGCAGCCAAGGGACCTTTTGGGAAGGGGATGAGCAGTTCTTC. This sequence encodes CASSQGTFWEGDEQFF. The chain carries TRBV4-2 and TRBJ2-1; TRBD1 is a possible D gene (5 bases). CDR1 is LGHNA, CDR2 YNFKEQ, per germline. CDR3 length equals 16 residues. Trimming removed 1 base from V and 8 bases from J, with 18 bases in between.

The chain carries TRBV20-1 and TRBJ2-7; D may correspond to TRBD1 or TRBD2 (5 bases each). The CDR3 covers 12 residues. Germline V gene lookup returns CDR1 DFQATT and CDR2 SNEGSKA (reference sequence). Trimming pared 8 bases from V and 4 bases from J, leaving 15 bases between. The CDR3 here is CSLSTGGYEQYF. The DNA of the CDR3 is TGCAGTCTATCGACTGGGGGATACGAGCAGTACTTC.

In its sample, this clonotype was seen many times. The chain combines TRBV12-3 or TRBV12-4 with TRBJ1-5; no definite D call. The CDR3 is 14 amino acids. The V end was cut by 1 base, the J end by 1 base, with 5 bases between. CDR3 loop: CASSLVSSNQPQHF. The CDR3 DNA is TGTGCCAGCAGTTTAGTGTCGAGCAATCAGCCCCAGCATTTT.

This clonotype was found many times. V and J are TRBV29-1 and TRBJ2-5; 8 nucleotides agree with TRBD1. The trim removed 3 bases at V and 4 bases at J, leaving 4 bases unmatched. The CDR3 totals 13 residues. CDR1 is SQVTM and CDR2 is ANQGSEA in the germline V gene. Here the CDR3 reads CSVEDRVSETQYF. DNA for the CDR3: TGCAGCGTTGAGGACAGGGTTTCAGAGACCCAGTACTTC.

The chain uses TRBV9 and TRBJ2-1; TRBD2 agrees at 12 bases. The CDR3 extends over 17 amino acids. V shed 0 bases and J 6 bases; nucleotides not matched to a gene: 7. CDR1 is SGDLS and CDR2 is YYNGEE in the germline V gene. The CDR3 loop reads CASSVAPSGRATNEQFF. DNA for the CDR3: TGTGCCAGCAGCGTAGCCCCTAGCGGGAGGGCTACCAATGAGCAGTTCTTC.

This clonotype was counted only a few times. The chain employs TRBV28 and TRBJ2-7, with 12 bases lining up with TRBD2. CDR1 MDHEN and CDR2 SYDVKM come from the germline V gene. There are 15 residues in the CDR3. The V and J ends lost 2 bases and 6 bases, in that order; junction bases with no gene match: 5. CDR3 residues: CASSLNRGLAGEQYF. In nucleotides, the CDR3 is TGTGCCAGCAGTTTAAACAGGGGACTAGCGGGCGAGCAGTACTTC.

This CDR3 is CSGLAGLNEQFF. CDR3 sequence (DNA): TGCAGTGGACTAGCGGGACTGAATGAGCAGTTCTTC. The J gene is TRBJ2-1, the V gene TRBV20-1; TRBD2 aligns across 11 bases. V was pared by 7 bases and J by 7 bases, with 3 bases of the junction left unmatched. Germline V gene lookup returns CDR1 DFQATT and CDR2 SNEGSKA (reference sequence). The CDR3 contains 12 residues.

In this sample, this clonotype turned up many times. This sequence joins TRBV5-5 and TRBJ2-1; possible D gene TRBD2, 5 bases. Germline CDR1 SGHKS, CDR2 YYEKEE (reference sequence). V was trimmed by 1 base and J by 7 bases, leaving 9 bases between them. This CDR3 is 13 amino acids long. Written as DNA, the CDR3 is TGTGCCAGCAGCTTGTCTAGCCAAAATGAGCAGTTCTTC. Translating it yields CASSLSSQNEQFF.

This clonotype was counted only a few times. This rearrangement joins TRBV20-1 to TRBJ2-2; D might be TRBD2 (6 bases). Germline CDR1 reads DFQATT; CDR2 reads SNEGSKA (reference sequence). V lost 3 bases and J lost 2, with 13 bases in between. The CDR3 spans 15 residues. CDR3 protein: CSASGGTSNTGELFF. The DNA of the CDR3 is TGCAGTGCTAGCGGTGGGACTTCTAACACCGGGGAGCTGTTTTTT.

Points on this clonotype: An end of the junction differs from the germline gene, which may be a read error. CDR3 in amino acids: CASSERGLPETPYF. CDR3 sequence (DNA): TGTGCCAGCAGCGAGCGGGGACTTCCGGAGACCCCGTACTTC. The chain carries TRBV13 and TRBJ2-5, with TRBD2 matching 7 bases. CDR1 and CDR2 (germline): PRHDT, FYEKMQ (reference sequence). The CDR3 loop spans 14 amino acids.

The gene calls are TRBV3-1 and TRBJ2-2, with D possibly being TRBD1 or TRBD2 (5 bases each). Deletions cut 1 base from V and 2 bases from J, with 17 bases between. The CDR3 sequence is 18 residues long. Looked up from germline, CDR1 is LGHDT and CDR2 is YNNKEL (reference sequence). This chain's CDR3 is CASSQGAVPGRNTGELFF. CDR3 bases: TGTGCCAGCAGCCAAGGAGCGGTTCCAGGGCGAAACACCGGGGAGCTGTTTTTT. Variable domain in full (rest from reference TRBV3-1 and TRBJ2-2): DTAVSQTPKYLVTQMGNDKSIKCEQNLGHDTMYWYKQDSKKFLKIMFSYNNKELIINETVPNRFSPKSPDKAHLNLHINSLELGDSAVYFCASSQGAVPGRNTGELFFGEGSRLTVL.

This chain joins TRBV15 and TRBJ2-7; TRBD2 aligns across 12 bases. Trimming at V came to 5 bases and at J to 5 bases, leaving 16 bases not matched to a gene. The germline gives CDR1 LNHNV, CDR2 YYDKDF (reference sequence). CDR3 size: 18 residues. The CDR3 bases are TGTGCCACCAGCGCCCTTGGGCTAGCGGGAGGGTTCTACCACGAGCAGTACTTC. Protein: CATSALGLAGGFYHEQYF.

The chain employs TRBV20-1 and TRBJ2-7; 14 bases align to TRBD2. The CDR3 totals 16 residues. Germline V gene data show CDR1 as DFQATT and CDR2 as SNEGSKA (reference sequence). V trimming: 0 bases; J trimming: 6 bases; junction bases outside the gene matches: 7. CDR3: CSARDGTSGRRVEQYF. DNA for the CDR3: TGCAGTGCTAGAGACGGGACTAGCGGGAGAAGGGTCGAGCAGTACTTC.

This clonotype was recorded once. The chain has TRBV6-5 and TRBJ2-7; D gene unclear. Between the trimmed V and J ends, which lost 0 bases and 0 bases, there was a span of 6 bases. There are 14 residues in the CDR3. Looked up from germline, CDR1 is MNHEY and CDR2 is SVGAGI. This chain's CDR3 is CASSYSAHSYEQYF. In DNA form, the CDR3 reads TGTGCCAGCAGTTACTCGGCTCACTCCTACGAGCAGTACTTC.

The sample holds many counts of this clonotype. V usage is TRBV12-3 or TRBV12-4 and J usage is TRBJ2-7, with 8 bases aligning to TRBD2. J lost 3 bases, V lost 5 bases, and 9 bases had no gene match. The CDR3 sequence is 15 residues long. CDR3 sequence (DNA): TGTGCCAGCAGTGCCCTCGGGACTAGGCTCTACGAGCAGTACTTC. Translated, it gives CASSALGTRLYEQYF.

This clonotype was observed at least ten times. V gene TRBV7-2 combines with J gene TRBJ1-5; D unresolved. Deletions cut 4 bases from V and 9 bases from J, with 13 bases between. The germline CDR1 and CDR2 sequences are SGHTA and FQGNSA. This CDR3 is 13 amino acids long. CDR3 in DNA: TGTGCCAGCAGCTCAGGCGGTTCGCGGCCCCAGCATTTT. It specifies CASSSGGSRPQHF.

This clonotype was detected ten times or more. The V gene is TRBV21-1, the J gene TRBJ2-1; the table gives TRBD2 as D, unverified against the DNA. TRBV21-1 counts as a pseudogene. This CDR3 is built from 19 residues. CDR3 sequence (DNA): TGTGCCAGCAAGGGTAACGGACTAGCGACTCGGAGCTCCTACAATGAGCAGTTCTTC. Translation: CASKGNGLATRSSYNEQFF.

In its sample, this clonotype was seen many times. This sequence joins TRBV5-1 and TRBJ2-5; TRBD1 agrees at 9 bases. There are 17 residues in the CDR3. From germline, CDR1 is SGHRS and CDR2 YFSETQ. Germline trimming cut 3 bases from V and 6 bases from J; bases unmatched to any gene: 15. The DNA of the CDR3 is TGCGCCAGCAGCTCCCCCCGTGGGACAGGGATCGAGAAGACCCAGTACTTC. Translating gives CASSSPRGTGIEKTQYF.

This rearrangement joins TRBV5-1 to TRBJ2-2, with no clear D. Germline CDR1 is SGHRS and CDR2 is YFSETQ. Trimming pared 0 bases from V and 7 bases from J, leaving 13 bases between. This CDR3 is 15 amino acids long. This CDR3 reads CASSLGRNPSGELFF. The CDR3 bases are TGCGCCAGCAGCTTGGGACGAAATCCCAGCGGGGAGCTGTTTTTT.

This clonotype has only a few counts. The chain recombines TRBV6-2 or TRBV6-3 with TRBJ2-7; 7 bases agree with TRBD1. Germline-derived CDR1 and CDR2 are MNHEY and SVGEGT. This CDR3 contains 16 residues. The V and J ends lost 2 bases and 1 base, in that order; junction bases with no gene match: 8. Here the CDR3 DNA reads TGTGCCAGCAGTTACAGCGCCTCGGGACAGTCCTACGAGCAGTACTTC. Protein: CASSYSASGQSYEQYF.

V is TRBV10-3 and J is TRBJ2-1; 7 bases align to TRBD2. Per germline, CDR1 ENHRY and CDR2 SYGVKD. This CDR3 contains 12 residues. V lost 2 bases to trimming and J lost 15 bases; unmatched junction nucleotides: 7. The chain's CDR3 is CAISEQGGRRFF. The CDR3 DNA follows: TGTGCCATCAGTGAGCAAGGCGGGAGAAGGTTCTTC.

The table lists this clonotype with many counts. The chain recombines TRBV20-1 with TRBJ2-1, with 7 bases matching TRBD1. CDR1 is DFQATT and CDR2 is SNEGSKA in the germline V gene (reference sequence). This CDR3 spans 14 amino acids. V lost 1 base to trimming and J lost 2 bases; unmatched junction nucleotides: 2. CDR3 DNA sequence: TGCAGTGCTAGAGCCGGGACAGCCTACAATGAGCAGTTCTTC. Translated, it gives CSARAGTAYNEQFF.

This clonotype was seen more than once but under ten times. The chain recombines TRBV29-1 with TRBJ2-3; TRBD2 might be the D (6 bases). Germline CDR1 reads SQVTM; CDR2 reads ANQGSEA. Trimming took off 5 bases at V and 6 bases at J, with 15 bases between the two ends. This CDR3 has 13 amino acids. The CDR3 coding sequence is TGCAGCGTTCTTGGGACTGCGCCGGATACGCAGTATTTT. Its protein is CSVLGTAPDTQYF.

This clonotype appeared a few times. This chain joins TRBV27 and TRBJ2-7; possible D gene TRBD2, 5 bases. The length of the CDR3 is 13 residues. The V end was cut by 8 bases, the J end by 2 bases, with 13 bases between. The germline V gene encodes CDR1 MNHEY and CDR2 SMNVEV (reference sequence). The CDR3 DNA sequence: TGTGCCAGCGGAGGCCAGGCTACCTACGAGCAGTACTTC. Encoded protein: CASGGQATYEQYF.